The 21 T cell receptor beta chains given below trace back to one sample, sequenced in a study of blood T cell repertoires in COVID-19. Measured with immunoSEQ multiplex PCR; TCRdb has only the in-frame clones, and not every one. Of 110,000 or so clones in the sample, 84% were seen once. The specimen sequenced was peripheral blood. The receptors derive from a woman in her forties with acute or convalescent COVID-19.

This sequence joins TRBV5-1 and TRBJ1-3, with D perhaps TRBD1 (6 bases). Germline-derived CDR1 and CDR2 are SGHRS and YFSETQ. Trimming pared 3 bases from V and 0 bases from J, leaving 16 bases between. This CDR3 has 17 residues. The CDR3 here is CASSSAQGPSSGNTIYF. CDR3 bases: TGCGCCAGCAGCTCCGCACAGGGCCCGAGCTCTGGAAACACCATATATTTT.

This clone showed up just a few times. The chain carries TRBV5-1 and TRBJ2-2, with TRBD2 matching 7 bases. V gave up 9 bases and J gave up 6 bases; unmatched junction bases: 11. There are 14 residues in the CDR3. Germline-derived CDR1 and CDR2 are SGHRS and YFSETQ. DNA of the CDR3: TGCGCCACCAGAGGGGAGGGGACGGCCGGGGAGCTGTTTTTT. As protein: CATRGEGTAGELFF.

This clone showed up just once. This chain uses TRBV12-3 or TRBV12-4 with TRBJ1-2, with D hard to call. The V end was cut by 1 base, the J end by 4 bases, with 4 bases between. CDR3 length: 12 amino acids. CDR3 in amino acids: CASSLGSYGYTF. DNA for the CDR3: TGTGCCAGCAGTTTAGGTAGCTATGGCTACACCTTC.

The CDR3 sequence: CASSLGGGPHNEQFF. CDR3 DNA: TGTGCCAGCAGCTTGGGCGGGGGGCCACACAATGAGCAGTTCTTC. The chain uses TRBV5-4 and TRBJ2-1; 8 bases fit TRBD2. Germline CDR1 reads SGHNT; CDR2 reads YYREEE (reference sequence). V dropped 0 bases and J dropped 5; count of bases not matched to a gene: 4. This CDR3 contains 15 residues.

The V call is TRBV5-6, the J call TRBJ1-1; 9 nucleotides line up with TRBD1. V dropped 0 bases and J dropped 4; count of bases not matched to a gene: 10. CDR1 and CDR2 (germline): SGHDT, YYEEEE. CDR3 length: 17 amino acids. CDR3 in DNA: TGTGCCAGCAGCTTGGTGGAGGGACAGGGTTGGGTCACTGAAGCTTTCTTT. Its translation is CASSLVEGQGWVTEAFF.

This chain joins TRBV6-5 and TRBJ1-1; D might be TRBD1 (6 bases). Germline loops: CDR1 MNHEY, CDR2 SVGAGI. This CDR3 region has 13 residues. Trimming shortened V by 6 bases and J by 5 bases, and 13 bases separated the two germline ends. CDR3 bases: TGTGCCAGCAGAGAGTACAGGGTAACTGAAGCTTTCTTT. Translated, it gives CASREYRVTEAFF.

The chain employs TRBV19 and TRBJ2-1; 8 bases are shared with TRBD1. Germline V lookup: CDR1 LNHDA, CDR2 SQIVND (reference sequence). V lost 7 bases, J lost 0 bases, and 2 bases stayed unmatched. CDR3 length: 14 amino acids. The CDR3 is CASTTGGSYNEQFF. DNA for the CDR3: TGTGCCAGTACCACAGGGGGCTCCTACAATGAGCAGTTCTTC. The full variable domain, completed using reference TRBV19 and TRBJ2-1, is DGGITQSPKYLFRKEGQNVTLSCEQNLNHDAMYWYRQDPGQGLRLIYYSQIVNDFQKGDIAEGYSVSREKKESFPLTVTSAQKNPTAFYLCASTTGGSYNEQFFGPGTRLTVL.

The rearrangement links TRBV3-1 (or the pseudogene TRBV3-2) to TRBJ1-2, with TRBD1 identical over 7 bases. CDR3 length: 16 residues. The trim removed 4 bases at V and 4 bases at J, leaving 12 bases unmatched. Per the germline V gene, CDR1 is LGHDT and CDR2 is YNNKEL (reference sequence). The CDR3 DNA sequence: TGTGCCAGCAGCCTAACCGGGACAGCTTTTTTCTATGGCTACACCTTC. Translation: CASSLTGTAFFYGYTF.

The rearrangement joins TRBV18 to TRBJ1-3; D is undetermined. CDR3 length equals 14 residues. V was clipped by 6 bases and J by 2 bases, with 11 bases between them. Germline values: CDR1 KGHSH, CDR2 LQKENI. DNA for the CDR3: TGTGCCAGCTCCTTCGAGGCTGCTGGAAACACCATATATTTT. Its protein product is CASSFEAAGNTIYF.

The chain couples TRBV6-5 to TRBJ2-7, with 8 bases that match TRBD2. J was trimmed by 3 bases and V by 1 base; bases with no gene match: 8. Looked up from germline, CDR1 is MNHEY and CDR2 is SVGAGI. This CDR3 spans 16 amino acids. Here the CDR3 reads CASSYWGTSQVYEQYF. The CDR3 DNA reads as TGTGCCAGCAGTTACTGGGGGACTAGTCAGGTCTACGAGCAGTACTTC.

The chain couples TRBV11-2 to TRBJ2-5; 8 bases are shared with TRBD1. Losses at the gene ends were 1 base for V and 5 bases for J; bases not matched to a gene: 9. The CDR3 is 16 residues long. Per the germline V gene, CDR1 is SGHAT and CDR2 is FQNNGV. The CDR3: CASSLVFQGAQETQYF. CDR3 in DNA: TGTGCCAGCAGCTTAGTTTTTCAGGGGGCGCAGGAGACCCAGTACTTC.

The chain combines TRBV4-1 with TRBJ2-5; 11 nucleotides line up with TRBD2. CDR1 and CDR2 (germline): MGHRA, YSYEKL. The CDR3 spans 19 residues. V was clipped by 0 bases and J by 5 bases; unmatched bases: 14. CDR3 nucleotides: TGCGCCAGCAGCCAAGATCTAGTGCCTAGCGGGGGGCCAGAGGAGACCCAGTACTTC. It translates to CASSQDLVPSGGPEETQYF.

The V gene is TRBV4-1, the J gene TRBJ2-4, with TRBD1 identical over 8 bases. CDR1 and CDR2 from the germline V gene are MGHRA and YSYEKL. The trim removed 3 bases at V and 1 base at J, leaving 5 bases unmatched. The CDR3 sequence is 16 residues long. CDR3 coding DNA: TGCGCCAGCAGCCAGGGTACAGGGGGGGCCAAAAACATTCAGTACTTC. Its protein product is CASSQGTGGAKNIQYF.

V and J are TRBV5-1 and TRBJ1-1; D possibly corresponds to TRBD1 (6 bases). From germline, CDR1 is SGHRS and CDR2 YFSETQ. The CDR3 runs to 14 residues. V shed 4 bases and J shed 4 bases, with 14 bases lying between them. The CDR3 sequence: CASSRGQLLTEAFF. The CDR3 DNA follows: TGCGCCAGCAGCCGAGGACAGCTTCTCACTGAAGCTTTCTTT.

As DNA, the CDR3 is TGCGCCAGCAGCCCCTCCGGGACTAGCGGGGCAGTTGAGCAGTTCTTC. Protein product: CASSPSGTSGAVEQFF. The chain carries TRBV4-1 and TRBJ2-1; TRBD2 aligns across 13 bases. V lost 4 bases, J lost 9 bases, and 9 bases stayed unmatched. The CDR3 runs 16 residues. Per germline, CDR1 MGHRA and CDR2 YSYEKL.

J is TRBJ2-3 and V is TRBV5-1; D gene unclear. Germline values: CDR1 SGHRS, CDR2 YFSETQ. V was shortened by 4 bases and J by 2 bases, with 26 bases between the two germline ends. The CDR3 is made up of 19 amino acids. CDR3 bases: TGCGCCAGCAGCCCGCAGACACAGATCGGAACCCACGCCACAGATACGCAGTATTTT. Translated, it gives CASSPQTQIGTHATDTQYF.

The chain recombines TRBV16 with TRBJ1-1; 9 nucleotides line up with TRBD1. The CDR3 covers 13 residues. CDR1 is KGHSY and CDR2 is FQNENV in the germline V gene. J lost 11 bases, V lost 4 bases, and 8 bases had no gene match. Here the CDR3 DNA reads TGTGCCAGCAGCCTAAATACCGGGACAGGGGCTTTCTTT. This translates into CASSLNTGTGAFF. Together with reference TRBV16 and TRBJ1-1, the CDR3 gives the full variable domain: GEEVAQTPKHLVRGEGQKAKLYCAPIKGHSYVFWYQQVLKNEFKFLISFQNENVFDETGMPKERFSAKCLPNSPCSLEIQATKLEDSAVYFCASSLNTGTGAFFGQGTRLTVV.

There are a few counts of this clone. The gene calls are TRBV12-3 or TRBV12-4 and TRBJ1-3; D not resolved. The CDR3 has 13 residues. V lost 7 bases and J lost 4, with 11 bases in between. CDR3 in amino acids: CASNLAAGNTIYF. The CDR3 coding sequence is TGTGCCAGCAACTTGGCAGCGGGAAACACCATATATTTT.

The chain carries TRBV6-5 and TRBJ1-2; D gene unclear. The V and J ends lost 0 bases and 5 bases respectively, with 7 bases between them. This CDR3 contains 13 residues. Germline-derived CDR1 and CDR2 are MNHEY and SVGAGI. In nucleotides, the CDR3 is TGTGCCAGCAGTTACTCTGGGCAGTATGGCTACACCTTC. Amino acid sequence: CASSYSGQYGYTF.

V is TRBV7-2 and J is TRBJ2-7; tentatively, D is TRBD1 (6 bases). CDR3 length equals 14 residues. Trimming removed 5 bases from V and 6 bases from J, with 17 bases in between. The V gene's germline CDR1 is SGHTA and CDR2 FQGNSA. CDR3 coding DNA: TGTGCCAGCAGCGGAGGCAGGGGTACGGTCGAGCAGTACTTC. Translated: CASSGGRGTVEQYF.

Comment on this clone: One end of the junction fails to match germline, which may point to a read error. This chain connects TRBV12-3 or TRBV12-4 to TRBJ2-5; tentative D call: TRBD1 (6 bases). The CDR3 totals 13 residues. CDR3 coding DNA: TGTGCCAGCAGTCCGGACAGCCAAGGGACCCAGTACTTC. Translating gives CASSPDSQGTQYF.